The sequence of this T cell receptor (beta chain) was determined in a study of blood T cell repertoires in COVID-19. The repertoire was sequenced with immunoSEQ multiplex PCR; TCRdb's copy has only in-frame clones and lacks some. The sample includes some 160,000 clones, roughly 93% seen only once; the top ten take around 5.1%. Seattle's cohort entered during active infection and was followed longitudinally. This CDR3 is 17 amino acids long. V was clipped by 3 bases and J by 2 bases; unmatched bases: 10. CDR1 is MDHEN, CDR2 SYDVKM, per germline. The source material was peripheral blood. The rearrangement uses TRBV28 and TRBJ1-2; 9 bases fit TRBD1. The TCR originated in a man aged 18 to 35 with COVID-19, enrolled during active disease. The CDR3, as DNA: TGTGCCAGCAGTTTGGGAACAGGGGGCTTCAAAAACTATGGCTACACCTTC. Translation gives CASSLGTGGFKNYGYTF.